These 29 T cell receptor beta chains came from one sample sequenced in a study of T cell repertoires in cytomegalovirus infection. TCRdb reprocessed the reads with MiXCR, giving one entry per CDR3 protein. The table lists approximately 770,000 distinct CDR3 sequences, roughly 29% of them singletons. No cognate antigen is known for these TCRs. The sample consisted of cultured CD8+ T cells from PBMCs, taken from culture after CMV antigen stimulation. The receptors derive from a human donor in good health (CMV status not recorded). Some clones in this sample may be carry-over from other donors' samples.

This chain uses TRBV7-9 with TRBJ2-7, with D possibly TRBD1 on 5 matching bases. Trimming cost V 4 bases and J 4 bases, with 14 bases left between them. The CDR3 is 14 residues long. Germline V CDR1 and CDR2: SEHNR, FQNEAQ (reference sequence). The CDR3 region is CASSSAGRVYEQYF. The CDR3 coding sequence is TGTGCCAGCAGCTCAGCAGGCAGGGTTTACGAGCAGTACTTC.

This clonotype came up many times. The J gene is TRBJ1-1, the V gene TRBV7-8, with TRBD1 identical over 7 bases. Germline CDR1 and CDR2: SGHVS and FQNEAQ. The V and J ends lost 1 base and 3 bases, in that order; junction bases with no gene match: 14. CDR3 length: 18 residues. The CDR3 reads CASSLGGGITGEDTEAFF. The CDR3 DNA is TGTGCCAGCAGCTTAGGGGGGGGAATCACAGGGGAGGACACTGAAGCTTTCTTT.

The chain has TRBV4-1 and TRBJ2-2; weak D call: TRBD2 (7 bases). Germline CDR1 and CDR2: MGHRA and YSYEKL. The V end was cut by 4 bases, the J end by 5 bases, with 14 bases between. This CDR3 comprises 15 residues. CDR3 in amino acids: CASSPTRGGTGELFF. The CDR3 nucleotides read TGCGCCAGCAGCCCTACGAGGGGGGGAACCGGGGAGCTGTTTTTT.

The genes are TRBV6-2 or TRBV6-3 and TRBJ2-1; 12 bases are shared with TRBD2. CDR3 length equals 18 residues. V trimming: 5 bases; J trimming: 4 bases; junction bases outside the gene matches: 12. CDR1 and CDR2 (germline): MNHEY, SVGEGT. DNA of the CDR3: TGTGCCAGCAGTCGGACTAGCGGGGTACCCGTCTGGTACAATGAGCAGTTCTTC. Encoded protein: CASSRTSGVPVWYNEQFF.

In this sample, this clonotype turned up a few times. The chain has TRBV7-6 and TRBJ1-1; 7 bases are shared with TRBD1. The CDR3 consists of 12 residues. Germline V gene lookup returns CDR1 SGHVS and CDR2 FNYEAQ. V was clipped by 3 bases and J by 11 bases; unmatched bases: 6. As DNA, the CDR3 is TGTGCCAGCAGCTTTCTTCAGGGGGACGCTTTCTTT. Translated, it gives CASSFLQGDAFF. Supplemented by reference TRBV7-6 and TRBJ1-1, the full variable domain reads GAGVSQSPRYKVTKRGQDVALRCDPISGHVSLYWYRQALGQGPEFLTYFNYEAQQDKSGLPNDRFSAERPEGSISTLTIQRTEQRDSAMYRCASSFLQGDAFFGQGTRLTVV.

This chain links TRBV5-4 with TRBJ2-2; either TRBD1 or TRBD2 may supply D (5 bases each). The CDR3 loop spans 15 amino acids. Trimming left V 2 bases short and J 6 bases short, with 14 bases between. Per the germline V gene, CDR1 is SGHNT and CDR2 is YYREEE (reference sequence). The CDR3 region has the DNA TGTGCCAGCAGCTTCGGGGCCCCCTCGGCCGGGGAGCTGTTTTTT. It is translated as CASSFGAPSAGELFF.

The chain is built from TRBV6-1 and TRBJ2-7, with TRBD1 identical over 7 bases. The CDR3 totals 13 residues. The V segment lost 10 bases and the J segment 4 bases; nucleotides outside the gene matches: 10. CDR1 MNHNS and CDR2 SASEGT come from the germline V gene. The DNA of the CDR3 is TGTGCCAACAAGGCAGGGGGAAATTACGAGCAGTACTTC. Protein product: CANKAGGNYEQYF.

This clonotype occurred many times. The V and J genes are TRBV7-6 and TRBJ2-3; the D gene is possibly TRBD2 (6 bases). Looked up from germline, CDR1 is SGHVS and CDR2 is FNYEAQ. With 1 base removed from V and 4 bases from J, the gap between germline ends came to 12 bases. CDR3 length: 15 amino acids. This CDR3 is CASSLGRRVPDTQYF. In DNA form, the CDR3 reads TGTGCCAGCAGCTTAGGTAGGAGGGTTCCAGATACGCAGTATTTT.

V gene TRBV4-2 combines with J gene TRBJ2-5; no reliable D call. Germline values: CDR1 LGHNA, CDR2 YNFKEQ. Trimming stripped 0 bases from V and 7 bases from J, with 15 bases between. CDR3 size: 15 residues. The CDR3: CASSQDAAASWTQYF. Here the CDR3 DNA reads TGTGCCAGCAGCCAAGATGCGGCAGCGAGTTGGACCCAGTACTTC.

The V call is TRBV5-4, the J call TRBJ2-2; 9 bases match TRBD2. This CDR3 contains 16 residues. CDR1 SGHNT and CDR2 YYREEE come from the germline V gene (reference sequence). V lost 0 bases to trimming and J lost 3 bases; unmatched junction nucleotides: 3. The CDR3 is CASSLGLAADTGELFF. The CDR3 nucleotides are TGTGCCAGCAGCTTGGGACTAGCGGCCGACACCGGGGAGCTGTTTTTT.

This clonotype was observed a single time. This chain joins TRBV19 and TRBJ2-1; D could derive from TRBD1 or TRBD2 (6 bases each). CDR3 length equals 17 residues. Trimming pared 5 bases from V and 4 bases from J, leaving 21 bases between. CDR1 and CDR2 (germline): LNHDA, SQIVND (reference sequence). The CDR3 nucleotides are TGTGCCAGTAGTGCGGAGGGATGGGGACACGTTTACAATGAGCAGTTCTTC. Its protein product is CASSAEGWGHVYNEQFF.

This chain joins TRBV7-2 and TRBJ2-1; D unclear. Trimming took off 1 base at V and 0 bases at J, with 10 bases between the two ends. The CDR3 has 16 amino acids. From germline, CDR1 is SGHTA and CDR2 FQGNSA. CDR3 nucleotide sequence: TGTGCCAGCAGCTTAGTGCCGCTTTCCTCCTACAATGAGCAGTTCTTC. Protein: CASSLVPLSSYNEQFF.

This clonotype was seen a few times. V and J are TRBV28 and TRBJ1-5; 8 bases match TRBD1. The CDR3 has 14 amino acids. The trim removed 5 bases at V and 11 bases at J, leaving 11 bases unmatched. CDR1 and CDR2 (germline): MDHEN, SYDVKM. The chain's CDR3 is CASSLRGPGLAQHF. The CDR3 DNA is TGTGCCAGCAGTCTCAGGGGGCCCGGGCTGGCCCAGCATTTT. Using reference TRBV28 and TRBJ1-5 for the parts outside the CDR3, the full variable domain is DVKVTQSSRYLVKRTGEKVFLECVQDMDHENMFWYRQDPGLGLRLIYFSYDVKMKEKGDIPEGYSVSREKKERFSLILESASTNQTSMYLCASSLRGPGLAQHFGDGTRLSIL.

This clonotype was recorded at least ten times. V and J are TRBV7-6 and TRBJ2-5; 8 bases fit TRBD2. The CDR3 is 16 amino acids. Per the germline V gene, CDR1 is SGHVS and CDR2 is FNYEAQ. V gave up 1 base and J gave up 2 bases; unmatched junction bases: 6. The DNA for the CDR3 is TGTGCCAGCAGCTTAGAAAGCGGGGGAGCGCAAGAGACCCAGTACTTC. Translated: CASSLESGGAQETQYF.

This clonotype has a handful of counts. The chain is built from TRBV19 and TRBJ2-2; D gene ambiguous. The CDR3 spans 13 residues. Germline assignment: CDR1 LNHDA and CDR2 SQIVND (reference sequence). The V end lost 0 bases, the J end lost 5 bases, and 4 bases lay between the germline ends. For the CDR3, the DNA is TGTGCCAGTAGTATAGACGGGACCGGGGAGCTGTTTTTT. Translated: CASSIDGTGELFF. Based on the CDR3 plus reference TRBV19 and TRBJ2-2, the full variable domain is DGGITQSPKYLFRKEGQNVTLSCEQNLNHDAMYWYRQDPGQGLRLIYYSQIVNDFQKGDIAEGYSVSREKKESFPLTVTSAQKNPTAFYLCASSIDGTGELFFGEGSRLTVL.

This clonotype was counted a few times. The V gene is TRBV13, the J gene TRBJ2-2; D is perhaps TRBD2 (6 bases). The CDR3 length is 15 residues. Germline CDR1 and CDR2: PRHDT and FYEKMQ (reference sequence). Trimming left V 5 bases short and J 3 bases short, with 13 bases between. CDR3 nucleotides: TGTGCCAGCAGCACCCGGGGGATCTACACCGGGGAGCTGTTTTTT. Protein sequence: CASSTRGIYTGELFF.

The chain has TRBV6-1 and TRBJ2-5, with TRBD2 matching 16 bases. The J segment lost 3 bases and the V segment lost 5 bases, leaving 6 bases of the junction unmatched. From germline, CDR1 is MNHNS and CDR2 SASEGT. The CDR3 covers 17 residues. The CDR3 DNA is TGTGCCAGCAGTCTCCCGGGACTAGCGGGGGGGAAAGAGACCCAGTACTTC. Its protein product is CASSLPGLAGGKETQYF.

The chain has TRBV28 and TRBJ1-2; D ambiguous. The CDR3 spans 16 residues. CDR1 MDHEN and CDR2 SYDVKM come from the germline V gene. V dropped 6 bases and J dropped 5 bases, with 22 bases sitting between them. The DNA of the CDR3 is TGTGCCAGCAGGACGGAGCAAAGGAGGAACTTGTATGGCTACACCTTC. This encodes CASRTEQRRNLYGYTF.

V gene TRBV4-1 combines with J gene TRBJ1-2; 8 nucleotides match TRBD1. Germline V lookup: CDR1 MGHRA, CDR2 YSYEKL. The ends lost 1 base at V and 4 bases at J; junction bases unmatched: 5. CDR3 size: 15 residues. The CDR3 reads CASSQGQGSTYGYTF. CDR3 coding DNA: TGCGCCAGCAGCCAAGGACAGGGGAGTACCTATGGCTACACCTTC.

The J gene is TRBJ2-5, the V gene TRBV20-1; perhaps TRBD2 as D (5 bases). With 1 base removed from V and 9 bases from J, the gap between germline ends came to 18 bases. The CDR3 length is 14 residues. Germline CDR1 reads DFQATT; CDR2 reads SNEGSKA (reference sequence). The CDR3 loop reads CSARGQGPARAQYF. The CDR3 DNA sequence: TGCAGTGCTAGAGGGCAAGGTCCGGCGAGGGCCCAGTACTTC.

This clonotype was seen more than once but under ten times. This chain uses TRBV6-5 with TRBJ2-3; no definite D call. Trimming cost V 0 bases and J 2 bases, with 12 bases left between them. The CDR3 loop spans 16 amino acids. Per the germline V gene, CDR1 is MNHEY and CDR2 is SVGAGI. CDR3 coding DNA: TGTGCCAGCAGTTACTCGATACTGTACGACACAGATACGCAGTATTTT. It specifies CASSYSILYDTDTQYF.

This clonotype was picked up many times. V gene TRBV7-2 combines with J gene TRBJ2-3; D ambiguous. Trimming stripped 0 bases from V and 2 bases from J, with 12 bases between. The length of the CDR3 is 16 residues. The germline V gene has CDR1 SGHTA and CDR2 FQGNSA. CDR3 coding DNA: TGTGCCAGCAGCTTAGCAGGCCTGCTGGACACAGATACGCAGTATTTT. Residues: CASSLAGLLDTDTQYF.

This clonotype was counted only a few times. The rearrangement links TRBV6-8 to TRBJ1-2, with D uncertain. Germline CDR1 MNHGY, CDR2 SAAAGT. Trimming removed 0 bases from V and 4 bases from J, with 6 bases in between. The CDR3 is 13 amino acids. This chain's CDR3 is CASSYSATYGYTF. In DNA, the CDR3 is TGTGCCAGCAGTTACTCCGCCACCTATGGCTACACCTTC.

This clonotype was found many times. CDR3 nucleotide sequence: TGTGCCAGCGCCCCCGGGACAGCCTACAGAGAGACCCAGTACTTC. As protein: CASAPGTAYRETQYF. V and J are TRBV2 and TRBJ2-5, with 7 bases that match TRBD1. CDR3 size: 15 residues. The V gene end was trimmed by 8 bases and the J gene end by 4 bases; junction bases not matched to a gene: 13. The germline CDR1 and CDR2 sequences are SNHLY and FYNNEI.

The J gene is TRBJ2-2, the V gene TRBV10-3, with a tentative D call TRBD1 (5 bases). V lost 2 bases to trimming and J lost 6 bases, with 10 bases between them. The germline CDR1 and CDR2 sequences are ENHRY and SYGVKD. The CDR3 is 14 residues long. CDR3 bases: TGTGCCATCAGTGAGAAGGGGCTACCCGGGGAGCTGTTTTTT. Amino acid sequence: CAISEKGLPGELFF.

To note about this clonotype: Because it lacks the conserved phenylalanine or tryptophan at the end, this CDR3 is likely a read error. The CDR3 nucleotides read TGTGCCAGCAGCCTACAGCACACCATATATATT. This gives the protein CASSLQHTIYI. The rearrangement joins TRBV9 to TRBJ1-3; unclear D gene. This CDR3 has 11 amino acids. Trimming shortened V by 4 bases and J by 8 bases, and 7 bases separated the two germline ends. Germline CDR1 reads SGDLS; CDR2 reads YYNGEE.

This clonotype has only a few counts. The V gene is TRBV15, the J gene TRBJ1-2; D gene unclear. The CDR3 contains 15 residues. The germline V gene has CDR1 LNHNV and CDR2 YYDKDF (reference sequence). Trimming stripped 0 bases from V and 5 bases from J, with 13 bases between. As DNA, the CDR3 is TGTGCCACCAGCAGAGAACGAGCACCAATGTATGGCTACACCTTC. This codes for CATSRERAPMYGYTF.

The chain recombines TRBV2 with TRBJ1-1; TRBD1 is a possible D gene (6 bases). The V end was cut by 11 bases, the J end by 4 bases, with 26 bases between. This CDR3 comprises 16 residues. Germline CDR1 and CDR2: SNHLY and FYNNEI. The CDR3 DNA reads TGTGCCCTCTGGGGGGCCACGGAGAATGGCGGCACTGAAGCTTTCTTT. Protein sequence: CALWGATENGGTEAFF.

This clonotype was counted ten times or more. This sequence joins TRBV7-9 and TRBJ2-7; D perhaps matches TRBD2 (5 bases). CDR1 is SEHNR, CDR2 FQNEAQ, per germline (reference sequence). The CDR3 loop spans 13 amino acids. Trimming removed 5 bases at V and 4 bases at J, with 12 bases between. CDR3 coding DNA: TGTGCCAGCAGCCCCCCCGGGGTTTACGAGCAGTACTTC. Amino acid sequence: CASSPPGVYEQYF.